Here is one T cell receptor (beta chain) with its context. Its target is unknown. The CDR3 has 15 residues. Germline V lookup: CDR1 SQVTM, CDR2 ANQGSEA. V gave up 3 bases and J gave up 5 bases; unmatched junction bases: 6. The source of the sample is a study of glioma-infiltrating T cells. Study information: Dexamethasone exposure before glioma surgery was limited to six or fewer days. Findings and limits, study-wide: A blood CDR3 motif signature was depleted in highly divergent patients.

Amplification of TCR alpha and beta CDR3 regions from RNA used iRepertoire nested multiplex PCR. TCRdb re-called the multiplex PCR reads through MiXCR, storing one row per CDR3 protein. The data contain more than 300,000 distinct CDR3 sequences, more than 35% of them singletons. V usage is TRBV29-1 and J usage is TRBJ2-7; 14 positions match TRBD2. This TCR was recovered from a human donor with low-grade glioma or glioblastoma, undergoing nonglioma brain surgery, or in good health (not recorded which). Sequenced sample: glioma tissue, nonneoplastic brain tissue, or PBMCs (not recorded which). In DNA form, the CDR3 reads TGCAGCGTTGAGAGTGGGACTAGCGGGGGCAACGAGCAGTACTTC. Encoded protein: CSVESGTSGGNEQYF.